This T cell receptor (beta chain) was documented in a study of OX40 agonist ivuxolimab in advanced cancers. Across the study: Patient treatment consisted of intravenous ivuxolimab administration every 2 weeks at 0.01 to 10 mg/kg. From about 23 to 85 years was the age range, with a mean of around 60 years, and around 84% were male.

The repertoire was sequenced with immunoSEQ multiplex PCR; TCRdb's copy has only in-frame clones and lacks some. This sample has around 69,000 clones, with 65% to 90% found just once. The receptor was isolated from an adult with an advanced solid tumor such as melanoma, head and neck, liver or kidney cancer. The source material was CD4+ or CD8+ T cells sorted from blood, sampled in a trial of the OX40 agonist ivuxolimab.

The CDR3 region is CASSLNRDRSTGELFF. In DNA, the CDR3 is TGTGCCAGCAGTTTAAACCGGGACAGGAGCACCGGGGAGCTGTTTTTT. V gene TRBV27 combines with J gene TRBJ2-2; 8 nucleotides align to TRBD1. With V trimmed by 2 bases and J by 4 bases, 6 bases remained unmatched. The germline gives CDR1 MNHEY, CDR2 SMNVEV (reference sequence). This CDR3 is built from 16 residues.